The 24 T cell receptor beta chains below come from one sample, sequenced in a study of CD8 T cells in ankylosing spondylitis. TCRdb analysed the 5' RACE reads with MiXCR anew, one entry per CDR3 protein. The repertoire includes around 130,000 distinct CDR3 sequences, 6% to 8.5% of them detected once, and 12% sits in the top ten. Specimen: blood, either unsorted or a sorted T cell fraction (not recorded which). These TCRs come from a male donor with ankylosing spondylitis or in good health (not recorded which).

This clonotype occurred many times. The V and J genes are TRBV29-1 and TRBJ2-7, with unresolved D. This CDR3 is 11 amino acids long. V shed 6 bases and J shed 2 bases, with 8 bases lying between them. Germline V gives CDR1 SQVTM, CDR2 ANQGSEA. The CDR3 loop is CSVEQTYEQYF. CDR3 nucleotide sequence: TGCAGCGTGGAGCAGACCTACGAGCAGTACTTC.

The V and J genes are TRBV28 and TRBJ1-5, with TRBD1 identical over 9 bases. Germline assignment: CDR1 MDHEN and CDR2 SYDVKM. After removal of 5 bases from V and 5 bases from J, the junction contained 10 bases not matched to a gene. This CDR3 has 16 residues. DNA of the CDR3: TGTGCCAGCAGTATCACGACAGGGGGGTGGTATCAGCCCCAGCATTTT. Translating it yields CASSITTGGWYQPQHF.

This clonotype has at least ten counts. This chain links TRBV5-1 with TRBJ1-6, with a weak D call TRBD1 (6 bases). Trimming shortened V by 4 bases and J by 6 bases, and 11 bases separated the two germline ends. CDR1 and CDR2 from the germline V gene are SGHRS and YFSETQ. The length of the CDR3 is 14 residues. This chain's CDR3 is CASSPGQPNSPLHF. CDR3 bases: TGCGCCAGCAGCCCCGGACAGCCTAATTCACCCCTCCACTTT.

This clonotype showed up many times. The V gene is TRBV20-1, the J gene TRBJ2-3, with D hard to call. The CDR3 is made up of 13 amino acids. CDR1 is DFQATT, CDR2 SNEGSKA, per germline (reference sequence). V lost 5 bases and J 4 bases, leaving 13 bases between the germline ends. The CDR3 reads CSAGPRGADTQYF. DNA for the CDR3: TGCAGTGCTGGGCCTCGAGGCGCAGATACGCAGTATTTT.

The rearrangement links TRBV27 to TRBJ1-1, with D possibly being TRBD1 (6 bases). V lost 6 bases to trimming and J lost 1 base, with 15 bases between them. Per the germline V gene, CDR1 is MNHEY and CDR2 is SMNVEV (reference sequence). The CDR3 covers 15 residues. The CDR3 sequence: CASSLGGGRNTEAFF. The DNA of the CDR3 is TGTGCCAGCAGCTTGGGGGGCGGGAGGAACACTGAAGCTTTCTTT.

This chain links TRBV19 with TRBJ2-2; D gene unclear. V was cut by 2 bases and J by 6 bases, with 10 bases left in between. CDR1 is LNHDA and CDR2 is SQIVND in the germline V gene (reference sequence). The CDR3 runs 14 residues. CDR3 DNA sequence: TGTGCCAGTAGTATAAAGGCTAGGGCCGGGGAGCTGTTTTTT. It is translated as CASSIKARAGELFF.

The sample holds a few counts of this clonotype. The CDR3 coding sequence is TGTGCCAGCAGCTTGGGAACAGGGGATTTCACTGAAGCTTTCTTT. It is translated as CASSLGTGDFTEAFF. This chain joins TRBV5-5 and TRBJ1-1; 7 bases line up with TRBD1. CDR3 length: 15 amino acids. V shed 0 bases, J shed 4 bases, and the junction held 6 bases outside the gene matches. CDR1 is SGHKS, CDR2 YYEKEE, per germline (reference sequence).

This clonotype was picked up many times. The chain carries TRBV29-1 and TRBJ2-7; D possibly corresponds to TRBD2 (5 bases). The length of the CDR3 is 11 residues. Germline lookup yields CDR1 SQVTM and CDR2 ANQGSEA. Trimming pared 3 bases from V and 3 bases from J, leaving 6 bases between. CDR3 bases: TGCAGCGTTGAGGACTTCTACGAGCAGTACTTC. Amino acids: CSVEDFYEQYF.

There are many counts of this clonotype. The chain has TRBV25-1 and TRBJ2-1, with D uncertain. This CDR3 is built from 13 residues. Deletions cut 8 bases from V and 2 bases from J, with 10 bases between. CDR1 is MGHDK and CDR2 is SYGVNS in the germline V gene. CDR3 in amino acids: CASEEGAYNEQFF. The CDR3 DNA is TGTGCCAGCGAGGAAGGCGCCTACAATGAGCAGTTCTTC.

This clonotype showed up many times. The genes are TRBV20-1 and TRBJ2-2, with D possibly matching TRBD2 (5 bases). The CDR3 consists of 14 residues. The germline CDR1 and CDR2 sequences are DFQATT and SNEGSKA (reference sequence). V was cut by 4 bases and J by 2 bases, with 11 bases left in between. The CDR3 coding sequence is TGCAGTGCTATTTCCGGGATTAACACCGGGGAGCTGTTTTTT. Translating it yields CSAISGINTGELFF.

This clonotype has ten or more counts. This chain connects TRBV20-1 to TRBJ2-1; 8 nucleotides line up with TRBD2. CDR1 and CDR2 (germline): DFQATT, SNEGSKA (reference sequence). Trimming cost V 1 base and J 15 bases; bases outside gene matches: 11. The CDR3 spans 13 residues. This CDR3 is CSARVQGGTSLFF. The CDR3 DNA follows: TGCAGTGCTAGAGTACAAGGGGGGACTAGTCTGTTCTTC.

This clonotype has ten or more counts. The chain combines TRBV7-2 with TRBJ2-7, with 10 positions matching TRBD2. The J segment lost 5 bases and the V segment lost 6 bases, leaving 7 bases of the junction unmatched. The CDR3 runs to 14 residues. Germline assignment: CDR1 SGHTA and CDR2 FQGNSA. CDR3 in DNA: TGTGCCAGCAGTCAGGGGACTAGCGCCAACGAGCAGTACTTC. It is translated as CASSQGTSANEQYF.

In the case of this clonotype: A much larger clone sits a single nucleotide away, making a read error possible. The chain links TRBV7-8 to TRBJ1-2; unclear D gene. Germline V gene sequence: CDR1 SGHVS, CDR2 FQNEAQ. This CDR3 contains 13 residues. CDR3 nucleotide sequence: TGTGCCAGCAGCTTAGAAAGGGAGCATGGCTACTCCTTC. Protein sequence: CASSLEREHGYSF.

This clonotype was seen many times. This chain uses TRBV24-1 with TRBJ2-1, with D perhaps TRBD1 (5 bases). The germline V gene encodes CDR1 KGHDR and CDR2 SFDVKD. There are 14 residues in the CDR3. V lost 6 bases to trimming and J lost 5 bases, with 13 bases between them. This CDR3 is CATSSSQGDNEQFF. The CDR3 DNA reads TGTGCCACCAGTTCAAGTCAGGGCGACAATGAGCAGTTCTTC.

As to this clonotype: A read error may be the cause here, since a much bigger clone is one base away. The CDR3 nucleotides read TGTGCCTGGAGTACAGGGACGCAAGAGACCCATTACTTC. Translating gives CAWSTGTQETHYF. The J gene is TRBJ2-5, the V gene TRBV30; D perhaps matches TRBD1 (6 bases). CDR1 and CDR2 (germline): GTSNPN, SVGIG (reference sequence). This CDR3 region has 13 residues. The complete variable domain, with remaining parts taken from reference TRBV30 and TRBJ2-5, reads SQTIHQWPATLVQPVGSPLSLECTVEGTSNPNLYWYRQAAGRGLQLLFYSVGIGQISSEVPQNLSASRPQDRQFILSSKKLLLSDSGFYLCAWSTGTQETHYFGPGTRLLVL.

The chain couples TRBV5-1 to TRBJ2-1; unclear D gene. CDR3 size: 11 residues. Germline loops: CDR1 SGHRS, CDR2 YFSETQ. V lost 6 bases to trimming and J lost 9 bases, with 10 bases between them. The CDR3: CASNGGGEQFF. CDR3 nucleotides: TGCGCCAGCAACGGTGGCGGTGAGCAGTTCTTC.

This clonotype was detected ten times or more. The chain is built from TRBV29-1 and TRBJ2-5; D perhaps matches TRBD2 (6 bases). Germline values: CDR1 SQVTM, CDR2 ANQGSEA. The CDR3 covers 12 residues. Trimming took 4 bases from V and 4 from J, leaving 10 bases between them. The CDR3 DNA is TGCAGCGTTGGTCAGGGAGGAGAGACCCAGTACTTC. As protein: CSVGQGGETQYF. Full variable domain (rest looked up from reference TRBV29-1 and TRBJ2-5): SAVISQKPSRDICQRGTSLTIQCQVDSQVTMMFWYRQQPGQSLTLIATANQGSEATYESGFVIDKFPISRPNLTFSTLTVSNMSPEDSSIYLCSVGQGGETQYFGPGTRLLVL.

This clonotype appeared a single time. The conserved phenylalanine or tryptophan is not found at the CDR3 terminus, so this likely reflects a read error. The rearrangement links TRBV24-1 to TRBJ2-5; TRBD2 matches 15 bases. Germline-derived CDR1 and CDR2 are KGHDR and SFDVKD. Trimming cost V 4 bases and J 4 bases; bases outside gene matches: 3. This CDR3 is 16 amino acids long. CDR3 bases: TGTGCCACCAGTGACCCGGGACTAGCGGGAGGAGAGACCCAGTACTCC. It specifies CATSDPGLAGGETQYS.

This clonotype was detected many times. This rearrangement joins TRBV5-1 to TRBJ1-2; 7 bases match TRBD1. Trimming removed 4 bases from V and 5 bases from J; junction bases left unmatched: 2. Germline assignment: CDR1 SGHRS and CDR2 YFSETQ. The CDR3 contains 12 residues. CDR3 protein: CASSPTGYGYTF. As DNA, the CDR3 is TGCGCCAGCAGCCCGACAGGGTATGGCTACACCTTC.

This clonotype was recorded many times. The rearrangement uses TRBV20-1 and TRBJ2-1; 9 bases agree with TRBD1. The J segment lost 9 bases and the V segment lost 3 bases, leaving 12 bases of the junction unmatched. The length of the CDR3 is 15 residues. Germline CDR1 is DFQATT and CDR2 is SNEGSKA (reference sequence). The CDR3 bases are TGCAGTGCTAGTAAACGACAGGGGGTGTTTGGTGAGCAGTTCTTC. Amino acid sequence: CSASKRQGVFGEQFF.

This clonotype was found many times. The chain links TRBV5-1 to TRBJ1-4; no clear D. Germline CDR1 is SGHRS and CDR2 is YFSETQ. Trimming pared 4 bases from V and 4 bases from J, leaving 11 bases between. This CDR3 spans 14 amino acids. The CDR3 region has the DNA TGCGCCAGCAGCCCGGACGGGAATAATGAAAAACTGTTTTTT. Translation gives CASSPDGNNEKLFF.

This clonotype was detected ten times or more. The chain has TRBV20-1 and TRBJ1-1; D is ambiguous. This CDR3 is 15 amino acids long. Trimming took 6 bases from V and 5 from J, leaving 22 bases between them. Germline V gives CDR1 DFQATT, CDR2 SNEGSKA (reference sequence). The CDR3 region has the DNA TGCAGTGCATCCCCAGGAAACCCAATAGTAACTGAAGCTTTCTTT. Translation: CSASPGNPIVTEAFF.

The chain joins TRBV6-2 or TRBV6-3 to TRBJ2-4; no definite D call. The CDR3 runs to 13 residues. Germline CDR1 reads MNHEY; CDR2 reads SVGEGT. V was pared by 6 bases and J by 3 bases, with 9 bases between. Here the CDR3 reads CASSHTGKNIQYF. In nucleotides, the CDR3 is TGTGCCAGCAGCCACACTGGCAAAAACATTCAGTACTTC.

This clonotype has at least ten counts. The V call is TRBV7-9, the J call TRBJ2-4; 13 bases map to TRBD2. This CDR3 region has 17 residues. Germline V CDR1 and CDR2: SEHNR, FQNEAQ (reference sequence). Trimming took 5 bases from V and 2 from J; bases not matched to a gene: 6. CDR3 in DNA: TGTGCCAGCAGCCTCGGGACTAGCGGGAACTCCAAAAACATTCAGTACTTC. As protein: CASSLGTSGNSKNIQYF.